One and the same sample provided the 2 T cell receptor beta chains below, sequenced in a study of OX40 agonist ivuxolimab in advanced cancers. Clones were read by immunoSEQ multiplex PCR, and TCRdb kept only the in-frame ones, dropping some. The data show 40,000 to 60,000 clones, around 90% seen once. This sample comprised CD4+ or CD8+ T cells sorted from blood, obtained in a trial of the OX40 agonist ivuxolimab. The origin of the receptors is an adult with an advanced solid tumor such as melanoma, head and neck, liver or kidney cancer.

The chain joins TRBV11-1 to TRBJ1-5; D unclear. Between the trimmed V and J ends, which lost 6 bases and 0 bases, there was a span of 15 bases. There are 16 residues in the CDR3. Per germline, CDR1 SGHAT and CDR2 FQDESV (reference sequence). CDR3 loop: CASRKLVGYSNQPQHF. Written as DNA, the CDR3 is TGTGCCAGCAGAAAGCTGGTTGGGTATAGCAATCAGCCCCAGCATTTT.

The chain combines TRBV2 with TRBJ2-1, with D maybe TRBD2 (6 bases). With 5 bases removed from V and 6 bases from J, the gap between germline ends came to 20 bases. The CDR3 loop spans 16 amino acids. CDR1 SNHLY and CDR2 FYNNEI come from the germline V gene. The CDR3 DNA follows: TGTGCCAGCAGTCCAGAGGCGGGACCCCCCGGCAATGAGCAGTTCTTC. This codes for CASSPEAGPPGNEQFF.